The 15 T cell receptor beta chains given below trace back to one sample, sequenced in a study of blood T cell repertoires in COVID-19. Here immunoSEQ multiplex PCR was the method, and the copy in TCRdb shows in-frame clones only, minus some. The top ten hold 1% to 1.5% of the sample, which has approximately 210,000 clones, about 90% seen once. Sequencing was carried out using peripheral blood. The receptors here all came from a man aged 25 to 45 with acute or convalescent COVID-19.

The rearrangement uses TRBV7-9 and TRBJ1-4; maybe TRBD1 (5 bases). CDR1 and CDR2 (germline): SEHNR, FQNEAQ (reference sequence). The length of the CDR3 is 13 residues. Trimming stripped 5 bases from V and 8 bases from J, with 12 bases between. The CDR3 nucleotides read TGTGCCAGCAGCCGTGGAGGGGACGAAAAACTGTTTTTT. Translation gives CASSRGGDEKLFF.

The rearrangement links TRBV13 to TRBJ2-6; 8 bases match TRBD2. Per germline, CDR1 PRHDT and CDR2 FYEKMQ (reference sequence). Trimming cost V 5 bases and J 4 bases; bases outside gene matches: 13. The CDR3 is 18 amino acids. CDR3 sequence: CASSPRAGGLIGANVLTF. The CDR3, as DNA: TGTGCCAGCAGCCCTAGGGCGGGGGGTTTAATAGGGGCCAACGTCCTGACTTTC. The full variable domain, completed using reference TRBV13 and TRBJ2-6, is AAGVIQSPRHLIKEKRETATLKCYPIPRHDTVYWYQQGPGQDPQFLISFYEKMQSDKGSIPDRFSAQQFSDYHSELNMSSLELGDSALYFCASSPRAGGLIGANVLTFGAGSRLTVL.

This clone was observed at least ten times. The gene calls are TRBV11-3 and TRBJ1-2; D unclear. CDR1 is SGHNT and CDR2 is YENEEA in the germline V gene. V lost 1 base and J 7 bases, leaving 10 bases between the germline ends. This CDR3 contains 13 residues. The CDR3 bases are TGTGCCAGCAGCTTAGCGGGAGGTAGTGGCTACACCTTC. Encoded protein: CASSLAGGSGYTF.

V is TRBV2 and J is TRBJ2-2, with a tentative D call TRBD1 (5 bases). The CDR3 is 16 residues long. Germline CDR1 is SNHLY and CDR2 is FYNNEI. The V end lost 7 bases, the J end lost 6 bases, and 21 bases lay between the germline ends. The CDR3 sequence is CASKGPTRATPGELFF. CDR3 nucleotides: TGTGCCAGCAAGGGGCCTACCAGGGCAACCCCCGGGGAGCTGTTTTTT.

The J gene is TRBJ2-7, the V gene TRBV11-2; 9 nucleotides line up with TRBD1. This CDR3 has 14 amino acids. Germline V gene sequence: CDR1 SGHAT, CDR2 FQNNGV. J was trimmed by 4 bases and V by 8 bases; bases with no gene match: 9. CDR3 coding DNA: TGTGCCAGCGGCCGACAGGGGGGCGGGTACGAGCAGTACTTC. It yields the protein CASGRQGGGYEQYF.

CDR3 residues: CASSPSGIGTGELFF. In DNA form, the CDR3 reads TGTGCCAGCAGTCCTAGCGGGATAGGGACCGGGGAGCTGTTTTTT. This chain links TRBV7-2 with TRBJ2-2; TRBD2 matches at 9 bases. Per the germline V gene, CDR1 is SGHTA and CDR2 is FQGNSA. Trimming cost V 6 bases and J 5 bases; bases outside gene matches: 7. The CDR3 consists of 15 residues.

The gene calls are TRBV29-1 and TRBJ2-7; D call uncertain. V was trimmed by 7 bases and J by 0 bases, leaving 13 bases between them. CDR1 and CDR2 from the germline V gene are SQVTM and ANQGSEA. The length of the CDR3 is 13 residues. The CDR3 DNA reads TGCAGCGCTCGTAGCAGCCACTCCTACGAGCAGTACTTC. It translates to CSARSSHSYEQYF.

The CDR3 here is CATSDWPFTGELFF. In DNA, the CDR3 is TGTGCCACCAGTGATTGGCCCTTCACCGGGGAGCTGTTTTTT. The chain employs TRBV24-1 and TRBJ2-2; no reliable D call. This CDR3 spans 14 amino acids. The V gene lost 2 bases and the J gene lost 4 bases, with 7 bases spanning the gap. Germline V gene lookup returns CDR1 KGHDR and CDR2 SFDVKD.

V is TRBV29-1 and J is TRBJ2-1; TRBD1 matches 9 bases. There are 13 residues in the CDR3. Germline values: CDR1 SQVTM, CDR2 ANQGSEA. The V and J ends lost 3 bases and 9 bases, in that order; junction bases with no gene match: 6. CDR3 amino acids: CSVESDRGSEQFF. The CDR3 region has the DNA TGCAGCGTTGAGTCGGACAGGGGCTCTGAGCAGTTCTTC.

This rearrangement joins TRBV27 to TRBJ2-3; TRBD2 agrees at 12 bases. This CDR3 spans 18 amino acids. The trim removed 4 bases at V and 6 bases at J, leaving 14 bases unmatched. Germline lookup yields CDR1 MNHEY and CDR2 SMNVEV (reference sequence). The CDR3 reads CASSSPRLAGGSSDTQYF. The CDR3 nucleotides read TGTGCCAGCAGTTCCCCACGGCTAGCGGGAGGGAGTAGTGATACGCAGTATTTT.

This chain connects TRBV28 to TRBJ2-1; 9 positions match TRBD2. Germline values: CDR1 MDHEN, CDR2 SYDVKM. This CDR3 is built from 17 residues. With V trimmed by 6 bases and J by 7 bases, 16 bases remained unmatched. CDR3 coding DNA: TGTGCCAGCAGCTCCTTCGGGGCGGGAGGGGCCCGGAATGAGCAGTTCTTC. Residues: CASSSFGAGGARNEQFF.

V usage is TRBV5-1 and J usage is TRBJ1-1; 9 bases fit TRBD1. This CDR3 comprises 16 residues. V shed 4 bases, J shed 5 bases, and the junction held 12 bases outside the gene matches. Germline V gives CDR1 SGHRS, CDR2 YFSETQ. CDR3 amino acids: CASSRAGQGLGTEAFF. CDR3 nucleotide sequence: TGCGCCAGCAGCAGGGCGGGACAGGGTTTAGGGACTGAAGCTTTCTTT.

This sequence joins TRBV28 and TRBJ1-5; 11 nucleotides match TRBD1. Looked up from germline, CDR1 is MDHEN and CDR2 is SYDVKM. V shed 4 bases, J shed 6 bases, and the junction held 2 bases outside the gene matches. The CDR3 sequence is 14 residues long. The CDR3 nucleotides read TGTGCCAGCAGTTCGGGACAGGGGGTTCAGCCCCAGCATTTT. Its protein product is CASSSGQGVQPQHF.

This chain links TRBV10-3 with TRBJ1-1; D is ambiguous. The V end lost 2 bases, the J end lost 1 base, and 2 bases lay between the germline ends. Germline lookup yields CDR1 ENHRY and CDR2 SYGVKD. The CDR3 spans 12 residues. CDR3 residues: CAISERNTEAFF. In DNA, the CDR3 is TGTGCCATCAGTGAGCGGAACACTGAAGCTTTCTTT.

The CDR3 is CASSPDRTYTEAFF. CDR3 coding DNA: TGTGCCAGCTCACCAGACAGAACATACACTGAAGCTTTCTTT. The chain couples TRBV18 to TRBJ1-1, with D possibly being TRBD1 (5 bases). V was trimmed by 2 bases and J by 3 bases, leaving 10 bases between them. Germline lookup yields CDR1 KGHSH and CDR2 LQKENI. CDR3 length: 14 amino acids.